Listed here are 14 T cell receptor beta chains from one sample, sequenced in a study of blood T cell repertoires in COVID-19. Sequencing was performed with immunoSEQ multiplex PCR; in TCRdb, only in-frame clones are kept and a portion is missing. Here the sample spans some 26,000 clones, about four fifths being singletons. Input material: peripheral blood. These receptors were obtained from a man between 65 and 85 years old with acute or convalescent COVID-19.

V and J are TRBV7-2 and TRBJ1-1, with 10 bases matching TRBD1. Germline-derived CDR1 and CDR2 are SGHTA and FQGNSA. The trim removed 4 bases at V and 7 bases at J, leaving 3 bases unmatched. The CDR3 totals 13 residues. The DNA for the CDR3 is TGTGCCAGCAGCTCGGACAGGGGGTTTGAAGCTTTCTTT. Its protein is CASSSDRGFEAFF.

This sequence joins TRBV19 and TRBJ1-3; 8 bases fit TRBD1. The CDR3 sequence is 13 residues long. V shed 8 bases and J 7 bases; nucleotides not matched to a gene: 7. Germline assignment: CDR1 LNHDA and CDR2 SQIVND (reference sequence). The CDR3 is CASSDREGNTIYF. CDR3 coding DNA: TGTGCCAGTTCGGACAGGGAAGGTAACACCATATATTTT.

The chain joins TRBV6-5 to TRBJ1-1; D gene uncertain. The germline V and J ends were trimmed by 5 bases and 4 bases, with 8 bases remaining between them. The CDR3 loop spans 12 amino acids. Germline-derived CDR1 and CDR2 are MNHEY and SVGAGI. CDR3 nucleotides: TGTGCCAGCAGTAGTGGCAGCACTGAAGCTTTCTTT. Translated, it gives CASSSGSTEAFF.

This rearrangement joins TRBV27 to TRBJ1-6, with TRBD1 matching 7 bases. This CDR3 has 16 amino acids. V was clipped by 3 bases and J by 7 bases; unmatched bases: 9. The germline CDR1 and CDR2 sequences are MNHEY and SMNVEV (reference sequence). The CDR3 DNA sequence: TGTGCCAGCAGTTTTTCCGGGACAGCTATAAATTCACCCCTCCACTTT. Translation gives CASSFSGTAINSPLHF.

The chain combines TRBV5-1 with TRBJ1-4, with D possibly TRBD1 on 6 matching bases. Germline CDR1 reads SGHRS; CDR2 reads YFSETQ. This CDR3 contains 14 residues. Deletions cut 1 base from V and 5 bases from J, with 9 bases between. CDR3 sequence: CASSLNGQNEKLFF. In nucleotides, the CDR3 is TGCGCCAGCAGCTTGAATGGACAGAATGAAAAACTGTTTTTT.

The table lists this clone with a few counts. The chain carries TRBV7-8 and TRBJ2-3, with TRBD1 as a possible D gene (6 bases). The CDR3 is made up of 16 amino acids. The germline CDR1 and CDR2 sequences are SGHVS and FQNEAQ. Trimming cost V 2 bases and J 0 bases, with 12 bases left between them. The CDR3 sequence: CASSLITGQSTDTQYF. CDR3 DNA sequence: TGTGCCAGCAGCTTAATTACTGGACAGAGCACAGATACGCAGTATTTT.

CDR3 residues: CASSQMRAKSSYNEQFF. DNA for the CDR3: TGTGCCAGCAGCCAGATGCGGGCTAAGAGCTCCTACAATGAGCAGTTCTTC. The chain links TRBV7-9 to TRBJ2-1; possible D gene TRBD2, 5 bases. CDR1 SEHNR and CDR2 FQNEAQ come from the germline V gene (reference sequence). V lost 5 bases to trimming and J lost 0 bases, with 17 bases between them. The CDR3 sequence is 17 residues long.

V and J are TRBV7-2 and TRBJ1-1; D uncertain. From germline, CDR1 is SGHTA and CDR2 FQGNSA. This CDR3 comprises 14 residues. V was cut by 1 base and J by 1 base, with 7 bases left in between. The chain's CDR3 is CASSLVSGNTEAFF. The DNA of the CDR3 is TGTGCCAGCAGCTTAGTGTCCGGGAACACTGAAGCTTTCTTT. Full variable domain (missing parts from reference TRBV7-2 and TRBJ1-1): GAGVSQSPSNKVTEKGKDVELRCDPISGHTALYWYRQSLGQGLEFLIYFQGNSAPDKSGLPSDRFSAERTGGSVSTLTIQRTQQEDSAVYLCASSLVSGNTEAFFGQGTRLTVV.

The rearrangement links TRBV30 to TRBJ2-7; D is unclear. The CDR3 sequence is 12 residues long. V shed 0 bases and J shed 1 base, with 4 bases lying between them. The germline V gene encodes CDR1 GTSNPN and CDR2 SVGIG (reference sequence). CDR3 sequence: CAWSVYSYEQYF. The CDR3 nucleotides read TGTGCCTGGAGTGTATATTCCTACGAGCAGTACTTC.

This sequence joins TRBV5-5 and TRBJ1-5; 8 bases match TRBD1. V lost 2 bases and J lost 3; bases outside the gene matches: 7. CDR3 length: 16 residues. Germline CDR1 reads SGHKS; CDR2 reads YYEKEE (reference sequence). In nucleotides, the CDR3 is TGTGCCAGCAGCTTCTCCTGGACAGGGCCCAATCAGCCCCAGCATTTT. Its translation: CASSFSWTGPNQPQHF.

The chain is built from TRBV30 and TRBJ1-6; 8 nucleotides line up with TRBD1. The CDR3 runs to 13 residues. V lost 6 bases, J lost 8 bases, and 6 bases stayed unmatched. Germline V lookup: CDR1 GTSNPN, CDR2 SVGIG (reference sequence). The DNA for the CDR3 is TGTGCCTGTGACAGGGGTTCTGATTCACCCCTCCACTTT. It yields the protein CACDRGSDSPLHF.

V gene TRBV7-9 combines with J gene TRBJ1-2; D possibly corresponds to TRBD1 (6 bases). V was cut by 5 bases and J by 4 bases, with 17 bases left in between. This CDR3 spans 15 amino acids. Germline CDR1 reads SEHNR; CDR2 reads FQNEAQ (reference sequence). CDR3 in DNA: TGTGCCAGCAGCCCTCGAGGCGCACAGGGCTATGGCTACACCTTC. Protein: CASSPRGAQGYGYTF.

This chain uses TRBV7-2 with TRBJ1-1, with D maybe TRBD1 (5 bases). CDR1 is SGHTA and CDR2 is FQGNSA in the germline V gene. This CDR3 comprises 14 residues. The V end was cut by 4 bases, the J end by 1 base, with 10 bases between. The chain's CDR3 is CASSSRVGNTEAFF. The CDR3 DNA is TGTGCCAGCAGCTCCAGGGTAGGGAACACTGAAGCTTTCTTT.

The chain links TRBV2 to TRBJ1-5; D is perhaps TRBD1 (5 bases). Trimming took 2 bases from V and 3 from J, leaving 11 bases between them. There are 15 residues in the CDR3. Germline lookup yields CDR1 SNHLY and CDR2 FYNNEI. This chain's CDR3 is CASSEIVQVNQPQHF. CDR3 bases: TGTGCCAGCAGTGAAATCGTACAGGTCAATCAGCCCCAGCATTTT.